This T cell receptor (beta chain) was identified in a study of T cells expressing NK-cell markers. TCRdb reprocessed the 5' RACE reads and reports one entry per CDR3 protein, with no DNA. This specimen shows tens of thousands of distinct CDR3 sequences; the ten leading clones hold 58%. The germline V gene encodes CDR1 SGHTA and CDR2 FQGNSA. The length of the CDR3 is 14 residues. This TCR was recovered from a man aged 18 to 69 in good health. The sequenced sample was blood T cells: a sorted CD56 or NKG2C T cell subset, CD4+ or CD8+ T cells, or bulk PBMC T cells (not recorded which). The chain has TRBV7-2 and TRBJ2-1. The chain's CDR3 is CASSLFTGPNEQFF.